One sample yielded the 8 T cell receptor beta chains listed below, sequenced in a study of blood T cells in healthy people across ages. Through a sample-barcoded 5' primer and a J-beta primer mix, a second PCR was run for roughly 6 to 11 cycles. TCRdb reprocessed the 5' RACE reads with MiXCR, giving one entry per CDR3 protein. The sample lists under 1,000,000 distinct CDR3 sequences; about 37% were seen once. Sequences were obtained from blood. These receptors were taken from a young man in good health.

This rearrangement joins TRBV6-2 or TRBV6-3 to TRBJ2-5; D not certain. Trimming took 5 bases from V and 11 from J, leaving 15 bases between them. Germline V gene lookup returns CDR1 MNHEY and CDR2 SVGEGT. The CDR3 is 12 residues long. CDR3 in amino acids: CASSMTDNEQYF. DNA of the CDR3: TGTGCCAGCAGTATGACCGACAATGAGCAGTACTTC.

With regard to this clonotype: With a much larger clone just one base away, this may be a read error. The J gene is TRBJ2-4, the V gene TRBV14; possibly TRBD1 for D (6 bases). Matching the DNA end better, TRBJ2-5 makes the J call doubtful. Germline lookup yields CDR1 SGHDN and CDR2 FVKESK. This CDR3 spans 15 amino acids. CDR3 region: CASSQYGDNQETQYF. The CDR3 region has the DNA TGTGCCAGCAGCCAATATGGGGACAATCAAGAGACCCAGTACTTC.

Only one count was recorded for this clonotype. V gene TRBV11-2 combines with J gene TRBJ2-7; D not certain. The CDR3 runs to 14 residues. Germline lookup yields CDR1 SGHAT and CDR2 FQNNGV. Trimming cost V 6 bases and J 2 bases, with 14 bases left between them. The DNA of the CDR3 is TGTGCCAGCAGGATACTCATTGGGCCCTACGAGCAGTACTTC. Translating gives CASRILIGPYEQYF.

This clonotype was picked up a small number of times. V gene TRBV20-1 combines with J gene TRBJ1-1, with D unresolved. With 0 bases removed from V and 4 bases from J, the gap between germline ends came to 18 bases. Germline values: CDR1 DFQATT, CDR2 SNEGSKA (reference sequence). The CDR3 consists of 16 residues. The CDR3 DNA is TGCAGTGCTAGAGATAAGAAGGGCCTGATCGCCACTGAAGCTTTCTTT. This gives the protein CSARDKKGLIATEAFF.

V gene TRBV20-1 combines with J gene TRBJ1-2, with 7 nucleotides matching TRBD1. This CDR3 contains 14 residues. Germline V lookup: CDR1 DFQATT, CDR2 SNEGSKA (reference sequence). V lost 6 bases, J lost 5 bases, and 12 bases stayed unmatched. DNA of the CDR3: TGCAGTGCCCCCGGGACAGCCGGACTTTATGGCTACACCTTC. This codes for CSAPGTAGLYGYTF.

This clonotype came up once. The chain recombines TRBV12-3 or TRBV12-4 with TRBJ2-1, with D perhaps TRBD1 (5 bases). Trimming removed 6 bases at V and 9 bases at J, with 21 bases between. The CDR3 is made up of 15 amino acids. CDR3 coding DNA: TGTGCCAGCAGCCCTCGGACAAGGGGCTGGGGTGAGCAGTTCTTC. Residues: CASSPRTRGWGEQFF.

This clonotype showed up just a few times. This rearrangement joins TRBV7-8 to TRBJ2-3; weak D call: TRBD2 (6 bases). Trimming took 5 bases from V and 4 from J, leaving 34 bases between them. The CDR3 consists of 21 residues. CDR1 and CDR2 (germline): SGHVS, FQNEAQ. CDR3 loop: CASSLGWGSQDLASNSDTQYF. CDR3 coding DNA: TGTGCCAGCAGCCTGGGATGGGGGTCACAAGATCTAGCGTCGAATTCAGATACGCAGTATTTT.

The chain uses TRBV20-1 and TRBJ2-4; 9 bases line up with TRBD2. Germline CDR1 and CDR2: DFQATT and SNEGSKA (reference sequence). The CDR3 is 13 residues long. Trimming removed 7 bases from V and 13 bases from J; junction bases left unmatched: 14. The CDR3 here is CSGSGLASGEQYF. CDR3 nucleotide sequence: TGCAGTGGGTCAGGACTAGCGAGTGGGGAGCAGTACTTC.